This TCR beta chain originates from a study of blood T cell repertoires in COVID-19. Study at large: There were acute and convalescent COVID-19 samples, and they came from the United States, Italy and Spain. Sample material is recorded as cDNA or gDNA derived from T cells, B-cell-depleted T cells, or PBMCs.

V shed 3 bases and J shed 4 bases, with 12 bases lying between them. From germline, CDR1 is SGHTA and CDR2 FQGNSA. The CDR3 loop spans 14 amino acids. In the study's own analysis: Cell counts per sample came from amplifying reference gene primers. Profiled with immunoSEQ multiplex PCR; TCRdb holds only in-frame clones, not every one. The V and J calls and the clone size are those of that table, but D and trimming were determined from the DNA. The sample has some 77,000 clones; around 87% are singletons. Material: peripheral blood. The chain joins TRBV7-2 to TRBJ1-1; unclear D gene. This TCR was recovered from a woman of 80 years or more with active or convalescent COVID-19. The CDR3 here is CASSFETLITEAFF. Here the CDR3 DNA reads TGTGCCAGCAGCTTTGAGACTCTGATCACTGAAGCTTTCTTT.